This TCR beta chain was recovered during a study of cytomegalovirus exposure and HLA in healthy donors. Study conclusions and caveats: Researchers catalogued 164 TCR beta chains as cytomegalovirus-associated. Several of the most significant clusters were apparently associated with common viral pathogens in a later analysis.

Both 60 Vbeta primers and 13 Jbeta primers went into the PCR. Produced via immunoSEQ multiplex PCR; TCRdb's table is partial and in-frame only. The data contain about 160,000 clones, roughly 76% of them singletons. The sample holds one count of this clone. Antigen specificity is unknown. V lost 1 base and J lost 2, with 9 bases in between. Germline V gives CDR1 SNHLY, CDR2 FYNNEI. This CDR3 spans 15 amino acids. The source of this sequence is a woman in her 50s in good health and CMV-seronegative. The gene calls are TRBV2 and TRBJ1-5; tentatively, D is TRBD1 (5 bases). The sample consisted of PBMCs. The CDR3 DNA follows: TGTGCCAGCAGTGAAGGCGGGGCCCGCAATCAGCCCCAGCATTTT. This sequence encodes CASSEGGARNQPQHF.